The present TCR beta chain was sequenced within a study of response to subunit inactivated influenza vaccine (dated by TCRdb to 2016 to 2019). For the study in its entirety: The study used deep quantitative T cell receptor repertoire profiling to track responses to a trivalent subunit inactivated influenza vaccine. Results and caveats for the whole study, not just this receptor: The authors suggested that each seasonal influenza vaccination may recruit only a limited number of new T cells.

The CDR3, from cysteine to phenylalanine, totals 17 residues. The retained sequence is limited to the CDR3, 51 bases, with the frame set at the first base. V trim: 7 bases; J trim: 7 bases; unmatched bases: 17. The germline V gene specifies MDHEN as CDR1 and SYDVKM as CDR2. The method behind the library was RT-PCR. Sequencing was performed on an Illumina HiSeq 2500. Starting from the raw public reads, TCRdb applied fastp trimming at Q25, assembled clones with MiXCR and retained in-frame beta chains. Rows merge per CDR3 protein into single entries with the most common DNA and genes. The sample includes 150,000 to 200,000 distinct CDR3 sequences, with 12% observed a single time. The top ten clones comprise around 28% of the sample. Concerning this clonotype itself: This clone's antigen is unknown. No much larger clonotype is one base removed from it; base qualities were not supplied.

This sample was shared with a second study, whose subject was T cells expressing NK-cell markers. The other study reports the following: The TCR beta cDNA libraries were made using 5'RACE template switching, a step that added both a universal primer site and unique molecular identifiers. TCR beta-chain repertoires were profiled in sorted CD3+CD56+NKG2C+, CD3+CD56+NKG2C- and CD3+CD56-NKG2C+ T-cell subsets from seven or eight donors. Seven of the eight sequenced donors were HCMV-seropositive and one was HCMV-seronegative. In several experiments an anti-gammadeltaTCR antibody was added to restrict sorting to alphabetaTCR-expressing T cells. In several donors, the dominant CD3+CD56+NKG2C+ clonotypes were found to rank among the top 10 CD8+ clonotypes and to make up about 1.0-7.5% of CD8+ T cells. Those dominant clonotypes were again the most abundant among CD3+CD56-NKG2C+ cells in several donors, at about 28.3-65%. Whether the expanded NKG2C-expressing T cell clones were specific for HCMV antigens was left unclear. The eight sequenced donors were randomly selected healthy volunteers, three men and five women. HCMV-specific IgG was detected in serum with a commercial ELISA kit to determine HCMV serostatus. Peripheral blood mononuclear cells were isolated from blood by Ficoll density gradient centrifugation. Using Miltenyi isolation kits, CD4+ and CD8+ T cells were isolated from PBMC through magnetic immunoseparation. Priming for cDNA synthesis came from the TCR beta constant segment, and two successive PCR amplification steps followed. Sequencing of the libraries produced 2 x 150 bp reads on Illumina HiSeq 2000/2500, MiSeq or NextSeq. Reads were demultiplexed and grouped by UMI with MIGEC, and clonotypes were assembled and quantified with MiTCR. To exclude erroneous sequences, only TCR cDNA sequences supported by at least two reads were retained. The tcR package was used for downstream repertoire analysis, with clonotypes matched between fractions based on CDR3 nucleotide sequence plus V segment. VDJmatch was used to annotate antigen specificity against VDJdb, with one amino acid substitution allowed in CDR3.

This chain is built from TRBV28 and TRBJ2-1, and 9 bases in between align with TRBD2. This material consisted of CD8+ T cells sorted from PBMCs, taken about 12 days after vaccination. The clonotype originates from a man over 45 who received an inactivated influenza vaccine. Donor details come from another sample of the same person, matched by shared clones. The DNA sequence is given as TGTGCCAGCAAACCCCTCCGTATGCGGGAGGGCTTGAATGAGCAGTTCTTC. Its translation reads: CASKPLRMREGLNEQFF.